Described below is a single T cell receptor (beta chain) sequence and its context. No antigen is known for it. Germline V gene data show CDR1 as SQVTM and CDR2 as ANQGSEA. The length of the CDR3 is 12 residues. This record comes from a study of T cells expressing NK-cell markers. Findings and limits, study-wide: Researchers report these clonotypes also headed the CD3+CD56-NKG2C+ fraction in four donors.

From the 5' RACE reads, TCRdb lists one entry per CDR3 protein and no DNA. Its table records some 300,000 distinct CDR3 sequences. The TCR originated in a man aged 18 to 30 in good health. The chain recombines TRBV29-1 with TRBJ2-1; lacking DNA, the TRBD2 call made by TCRdb goes unchecked. Sequencing input: blood T cells: a sorted CD56 or NKG2C T cell subset, CD4+ or CD8+ T cells, or bulk PBMC T cells (not recorded which). The CDR3 loop is CSVAGLVNEQFF.